This T cell receptor (beta chain) was identified during a study of neurological immune-mediated disorders. The CDR3 covers 18 residues. V lost 0 bases and J 0 bases, leaving 19 bases between the germline ends. Germline CDR1 is SGHRS and CDR2 is YFSETQ. In its sample, this clonotype was seen once. TCRdb recomputed calls from the 5' RACE reads with MiXCR, one row per CDR3 protein. Of approximately 36,000 distinct CDR3 sequences listed, around 14% were seen once; the top ten hold more than 20%. The sequencing sample was made of PBMCs. The genes are TRBV5-1 and TRBJ2-7; D is unclear. The clonotype was recovered from a woman aged 50 to 65 with HTLV-1-associated myelopathy (HAM/TSP). For the CDR3, the DNA is TGCGCCAGCAGCTTGGCCTCGCTGGAACACGAGAGCTCCTACGAGCAGTACTTC. It codes for CASSLASLEHESSYEQYF.